This TCR beta chain emerged from a study of blood T cell repertoires in COVID-19. Overall study context: Specimens from acute and convalescent COVID-19 originated in the United States, Italy and Spain. T cells, B-cell-depleted T cells, or PBMCs provided the cDNA or gDNA that served as material.

Per the study methods: Amplification of reference gene primers was used by the study to estimate nucleated cell counts. Data came from immunoSEQ multiplex PCR; TCRdb stores just in-frame clones and leaves some out. V and J calls and clone size are copied from that table; D and trimming were computed from the DNA. The sample lists over 200,000 clones; around four fifths were seen once. V gave up 2 bases and J gave up 0 bases; unmatched junction bases: 0. Germline CDR1 MGHRA, CDR2 YSYEKL. The CDR3 loop spans 15 amino acids. The gene calls are TRBV4-1 and TRBJ2-2; 7 nucleotides agree with TRBD2. The source material was peripheral blood. The sequence came from a man aged 80 or over with acute or convalescent COVID-19. CDR3 nucleotide sequence: TGCGCCAGCAGCCAAAGCGGGGCGAACACCGGGGAGCTGTTTTTT. Translating gives CASSQSGANTGELFF.